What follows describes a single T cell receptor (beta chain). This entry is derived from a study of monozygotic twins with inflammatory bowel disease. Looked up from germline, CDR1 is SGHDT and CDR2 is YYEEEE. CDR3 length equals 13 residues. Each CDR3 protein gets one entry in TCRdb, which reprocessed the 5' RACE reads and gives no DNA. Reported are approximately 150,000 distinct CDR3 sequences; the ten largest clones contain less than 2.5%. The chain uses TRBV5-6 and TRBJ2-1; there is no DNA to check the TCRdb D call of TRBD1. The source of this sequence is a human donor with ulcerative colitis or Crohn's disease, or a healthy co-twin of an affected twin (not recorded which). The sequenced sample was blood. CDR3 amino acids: CASSHRDLYEQFF.